The T cell receptor (beta chain) under discussion was sequenced for a study of cytomegalovirus exposure and HLA in healthy donors. PCR primers comprised 60 Vbeta and 13 Jbeta primers. The table came from immunoSEQ multiplex PCR; TCRdb's copy has only in-frame clones and leaves some out. This table has 73,000 or so clones, over 60% appearing once. This clone occurred a few times. Antigen specificity is unknown. Points from the study as a whole: Likely technical artifact: a cluster of highly shared sequence variants.

The germline V gene has CDR1 MNHNY and CDR2 SVGAGI (reference sequence). Trimming took off 7 bases at V and 1 base at J, with 13 bases between the two ends. CDR3 length: 14 residues. This TCR was sampled from a woman between 40 and 50 years old in good health and CMV-seropositive. Sequenced: PBMCs. This rearrangement joins TRBV6-6 to TRBJ1-1; tentative D call: TRBD1 (5 bases). CDR3 sequence (DNA): TGTGCCAGCATTTCAGGGTCGGGGAACACTGAAGCTTTCTTT. The encoded protein is CASISGSGNTEAFF.